This record concerns one T cell receptor beta chain sequence. Its antigen is unknown. Other nucleotide sequences in the sample specify the same CDR3. The CDR3 has 11 residues. CDR1 SGHNT and CDR2 YENEEA come from the germline V gene. V dropped 0 bases and J dropped 9 bases, with 3 bases sitting between them. Libraries were prepared by immunoSEQ multiplex PCR; TCRdb keeps only in-frame clonotypes and omits some of them. Counted here are some 1 million clones, around 75% occurring once; the ten biggest clones make up about 1.5%. This sample stems from a study of shared clonotypes between healthy human individuals. Overall study findings and caveats: The rarefaction results pointed to incomplete sorted-subset sequencing despite large depth. Between a handful of donors, naive CD4 clonotypes were shared at a level of around 5.2%.

Every one of the donors was a Caucasian adult that lived in Nashville, Tennessee. This TCR derives from a young man in good health. The V gene is TRBV11-3, the J gene TRBJ2-1; D remains unclear. The sequenced material came from memory CD4+ T cells sorted from blood. Stated subset: CD45RA-negative fraction. CDR3 sequence reads: CASSLDSEQFF. In nucleotides, the CDR3 is TGTGCCAGCAGCTTAGATTCTGAGCAGTTCTTC.